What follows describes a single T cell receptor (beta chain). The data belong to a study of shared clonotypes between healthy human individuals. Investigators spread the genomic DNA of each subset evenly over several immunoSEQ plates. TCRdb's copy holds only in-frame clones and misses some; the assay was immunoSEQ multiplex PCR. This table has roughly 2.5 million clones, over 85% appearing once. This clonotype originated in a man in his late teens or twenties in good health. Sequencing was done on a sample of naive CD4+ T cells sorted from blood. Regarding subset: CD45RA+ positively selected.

The CDR3 reads CASSLNRLGESEKLFF. The CDR3, as DNA: TGTGCCAGCAGCTTAAATCGTCTTGGGGAGAGTGAAAAACTGTTTTTT. The chain links TRBV7-9 to TRBJ1-4; D unresolved. Germline V gene lookup returns CDR1 SEHNR and CDR2 FQNEAQ (reference sequence). The CDR3 has 16 amino acids. Trimming removed 2 bases at V and 7 bases at J, with 17 bases between.